These 5 T cell receptor beta chains originate from one sample sequenced in a study of cytomegalovirus exposure and HLA in healthy donors. The study ran its PCR with 60 Vbeta and 13 Jbeta primers. Sequenced by immunoSEQ multiplex PCR; TCRdb stores in-frame clones only, minus some. This listing includes some 70,000 clones. Input material: PBMCs. The receptor set was obtained from a boy between 10 and 17 years old in good health and CMV-seronegative.

The chain recombines TRBV7-6 with TRBJ2-6; 8 nucleotides align to TRBD1. Germline V lookup: CDR1 SGHVS, CDR2 FNYEAQ. V trimming: 5 bases; J trimming: 1 base; junction bases outside the gene matches: 10. The CDR3 totals 18 residues. The CDR3 DNA follows: TGTGCCAGCAGCCCGTTCGGACAGGGACTTTCTGGGGCCAACGTCCTGACTTTC. It translates to CASSPFGQGLSGANVLTF.

This chain connects TRBV6-6 to TRBJ2-7, with TRBD2 matching over 9 bases. The ends lost 6 bases at V and 5 bases at J; junction bases unmatched: 11. The length of the CDR3 is 15 residues. Germline assignment: CDR1 MNHNY and CDR2 SVGAGI (reference sequence). Here the CDR3 reads CASSKPRTSVHEQYF. The CDR3 nucleotides are TGTGCCAGCAGCAAACCCCGGACTAGCGTCCACGAGCAGTACTTC.

The rearrangement links TRBV29-1 to TRBJ1-1; no clear D. CDR1 is SQVTM, CDR2 ANQGSEA, per germline. V lost 5 bases, J lost 2 bases, and 12 bases lay in between. This CDR3 has 13 amino acids. CDR3 in amino acids: CSVLPHLNTEAFF. In DNA form, the CDR3 reads TGCAGCGTTCTCCCACACCTCAACACTGAAGCTTTCTTT.

The chain is built from TRBV9 and TRBJ2-7, with 7 positions matching TRBD1. CDR1 SGDLS and CDR2 YYNGEE come from the germline V gene. V dropped 3 bases and J dropped 5; count of bases not matched to a gene: 5. This CDR3 comprises 13 residues. The CDR3 loop reads CASSATGVNEQYF. DNA of the CDR3: TGTGCCAGCAGCGCAACAGGGGTCAACGAGCAGTACTTC.

V and J are TRBV4-1 and TRBJ2-2, with a tentative D call TRBD2 (7 bases). Germline V lookup: CDR1 MGHRA, CDR2 YSYEKL. Trimming pared 4 bases from V and 0 bases from J, leaving 9 bases between. The CDR3 runs to 15 residues. The CDR3 here is CASSLGGPNTGELFF. In DNA, the CDR3 is TGCGCCAGCAGCCTGGGGGGGCCGAACACCGGGGAGCTGTTTTTT.